The TCR beta chain described here comes from a study of blood T cell repertoires in COVID-19. Study context: The origin of the acute and convalescent COVID-19 samples was the United States, Italy and Spain. Nucleic acid was either cDNA or gDNA, and it came from T cells, B-cell-depleted T cells, or PBMCs.

Between the trimmed V and J ends, which lost 5 bases and 1 base, there was a span of 20 bases. In germline, CDR1 is SEHNR, CDR2 FQNEAQ (reference sequence). The CDR3 sequence is 17 residues long. In the study's own analysis: Amplification of reference gene primers provided the estimated nucleated cell counts. Method: immunoSEQ multiplex PCR; TCRdb's copy keeps in-frame clones and lacks some. The V and J calls and clone size were taken over from that table, and D and trimming were inferred from the DNA. In the table there are 100,000 or so clones, more than 75% of which are singletons. The genes are TRBV7-9 and TRBJ1-1, with D perhaps TRBD1 (5 bases). The clonotype comes from a woman in her 30s with acute or convalescent COVID-19. What was sequenced was peripheral blood. The DNA for the CDR3 is TGTGCCAGCAGCCTCTTCTCTATTGACAGCCCGAACACTGAAGCTTTCTTT. Encoded protein: CASSLFSIDSPNTEAFF.